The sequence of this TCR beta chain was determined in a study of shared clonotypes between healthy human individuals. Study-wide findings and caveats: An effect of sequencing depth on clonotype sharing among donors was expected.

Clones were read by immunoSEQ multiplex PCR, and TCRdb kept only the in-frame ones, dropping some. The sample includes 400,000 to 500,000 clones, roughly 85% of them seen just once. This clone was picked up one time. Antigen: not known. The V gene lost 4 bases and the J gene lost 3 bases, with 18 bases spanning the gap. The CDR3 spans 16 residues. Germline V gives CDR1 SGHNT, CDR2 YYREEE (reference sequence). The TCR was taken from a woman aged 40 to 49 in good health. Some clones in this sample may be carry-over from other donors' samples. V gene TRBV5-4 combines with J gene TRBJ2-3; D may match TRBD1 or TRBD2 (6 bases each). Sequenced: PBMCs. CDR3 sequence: CASSLNRKGGTDTQYF. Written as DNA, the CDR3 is TGTGCCAGCAGCCTAAATCGGAAGGGGGGAACAGATACGCAGTATTTT. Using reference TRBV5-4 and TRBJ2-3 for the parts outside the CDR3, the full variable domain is ETGVTQSPTHLIKTRGQQVTLRCSSQSGHNTVSWYQQALGQGPQFIFQYYREEENGRGNFPPRFSGLQFPNYSSELNVNALELDDSALYLCASSLNRKGGTDTQYFGPGTRLTVL.